The next 18 T cell receptor beta chains were all read from a single sample in a study of cytomegalovirus exposure and HLA in healthy donors (dated by TCRdb to about 2017). The method behind the library was the immunoSEQ multiplex PCR assay. The multiplex PCR relied on a mix of 60 forward primers for TCR Vbeta segments and 13 reverse primers for TCR Jbeta segments. This immuneACCESS table, as held by TCRdb, lists in-frame sequences with V and J called but not all clones. Of the missing ones, under half trace to an unresolved V gene in checked studies; the others have no known cause. The sample table lists more than 150,000 clones, roughly 80% of them with a count of one. Jointly, the top ten make up approximately 6.3% of the sample. Sequenced material: PBMCs. These receptors all come from a middle-aged man in good health and CMV-seropositive.

This sequence joins TRBV5-4 and TRBJ2-5; 8 nucleotides align to TRBD1. The assigned J gene may be wrong: the sequence end matches TRBJ2-7 better. The germline CDR1 and CDR2 sequences are SGHNT and YYREEE (reference sequence). This CDR3 comprises 14 residues. For the CDR3, the DNA is TGTGCCAGCAGCTCCCCGGACAGGGTTTACGAGCAGTACTTC. Translated, it gives CASSSPDRVYEQYF.

The chain recombines TRBV2 with TRBJ1-5; 7 nucleotides align to TRBD1. Trimming cost V 4 bases and J 0 bases; bases outside gene matches: 3. This CDR3 has 15 residues. The germline V gene encodes CDR1 SNHLY and CDR2 FYNNEI. For the CDR3, the DNA is TGTGCCAGCAGTGGAGGACAGGCTAGCAATCAGCCCCAGCATTTT. Its translation: CASSGGQASNQPQHF. Full variable domain (remainder filled in from reference TRBV2 and TRBJ1-5): EPEVTQTPSHQVTQMGQEVILRCVPISNHLYFYWYRQILGQKVEFLVSFYNNEISEKSEIFDDQFSVERPDGSNFTLKIRSTKLEDSAMYFCASSGGQASNQPQHFGDGTRLSIL.

CDR3 sequence (DNA): TGTGCCAGCGCCCTGATAGCTCACCTGAACACCGGGGAGCTGTTTTTT. Protein: CASALIAHLNTGELFF. V is TRBV5-6 and J is TRBJ2-2; D gene uncertain. This CDR3 has 16 amino acids. Deletions cut 7 bases from V and 1 base from J, with 17 bases between. Germline-derived CDR1 and CDR2 are SGHDT and YYEEEE.

The chain links TRBV19 to TRBJ2-1; 13 bases align to TRBD2. The germline gives CDR1 LNHDA, CDR2 SQIVND (reference sequence). The V and J ends lost 3 bases and 1 base, in that order; junction bases with no gene match: 6. This CDR3 contains 18 residues. For the CDR3, the DNA is TGTGCCAGTAGTATCGGACTAGCGGGGGCCCGTTCCTACAATGAGCAGTTCTTC. Its protein is CASSIGLAGARSYNEQFF.

This chain joins TRBV2 and TRBJ1-5; no clear D. Germline values: CDR1 SNHLY, CDR2 FYNNEI. V was pared by 4 bases and J by 6 bases, with 10 bases between. The CDR3 spans 13 residues. CDR3 amino acids: CASSVGVSQPQHF. The CDR3 DNA reads TGTGCCAGCAGTGTGGGAGTCTCTCAGCCCCAGCATTTT.

The chain uses TRBV9 and TRBJ1-5; no clear D. Germline CDR1 is SGDLS and CDR2 is YYNGEE. V was trimmed by 7 bases and J by 10 bases, leaving 6 bases between them. The CDR3 has 9 residues. The CDR3 DNA follows: TGTGCCAGCGGGCATCCCCAGCATTTT. Translation: CASGHPQHF.

This chain connects TRBV5-1 to TRBJ2-7; D possibly corresponds to TRBD1 (6 bases). The CDR3 spans 15 residues. Per the germline V gene, CDR1 is SGHRS and CDR2 is YFSETQ. The V gene lost 0 bases and the J gene lost 2 bases, with 12 bases spanning the gap. This chain's CDR3 is CASSLAGTPTYEQYF. The CDR3 coding sequence is TGCGCCAGCAGCTTGGCAGGGACACCGACCTACGAGCAGTACTTC.

The rearrangement joins TRBV30 to TRBJ1-4; no firm D call. This CDR3 contains 15 residues. Looked up from germline, CDR1 is GTSNPN and CDR2 is SVGIG (reference sequence). The germline V and J ends were trimmed by 0 bases and 0 bases, with 8 bases remaining between them. CDR3 region: CAWSVKGATNEKLFF. The CDR3 bases are TGTGCCTGGAGTGTAAAGGGAGCAACTAATGAAAAACTGTTTTTT.

This rearrangement joins TRBV19 to TRBJ1-1; 8 bases line up with TRBD1. V gave up 5 bases and J gave up 5 bases; unmatched junction bases: 16. The CDR3 covers 17 residues. Germline CDR1 LNHDA, CDR2 SQIVND (reference sequence). CDR3: CASSRSNRGRARTEAFF. DNA of the CDR3: TGTGCCAGTAGTCGATCCAACAGGGGGAGGGCGAGAACTGAAGCTTTCTTT.

This chain connects TRBV19 to TRBJ2-6, with D unclear. CDR3 length: 14 amino acids. The V and J ends lost 9 bases and 0 bases respectively, with 9 bases between them. From germline, CDR1 is LNHDA and CDR2 SQIVND (reference sequence). CDR3 sequence: CASFGLSGANVLTF. In DNA form, the CDR3 reads TGTGCCAGCTTTGGGCTCTCTGGGGCCAACGTCCTGACTTTC.

This sequence joins TRBV30 and TRBJ2-5; D is possibly TRBD2 (7 bases). The CDR3 is made up of 15 amino acids. CDR1 and CDR2 from the germline V gene are GTSNPN and SVGIG (reference sequence). V was shortened by 0 bases and J by 2 bases, with 13 bases between the two germline ends. Here the CDR3 DNA reads TGTGCCTGGAGTGTTGGCGGGGGCGCACAAGAGACCCAGTACTTC. Residues: CAWSVGGGAQETQYF.

The chain joins TRBV27 to TRBJ2-3; 9 bases agree with TRBD2. CDR3 length equals 17 residues. J lost 0 bases, V lost 5 bases, and 9 bases had no gene match. Per the germline V gene, CDR1 is MNHEY and CDR2 is SMNVEV (reference sequence). This CDR3 is CASSPQPTSGSTDTQYF. CDR3 coding DNA: TGTGCCAGCAGTCCCCAACCGACTAGCGGAAGCACAGATACGCAGTATTTT.

The rearrangement uses TRBV18 and TRBJ1-2; D is perhaps TRBD1 (6 bases). V was pared by 3 bases and J by 4 bases, with 24 bases between. The length of the CDR3 is 18 residues. Germline V CDR1 and CDR2: KGHSH, LQKENI. Here the CDR3 reads CASSPQLSGTLRTYGYTF. In DNA, the CDR3 is TGTGCCAGCTCACCCCAACTTTCCGGGACACTTCGAACCTATGGCTACACCTTC.

This chain links TRBV4-2 with TRBJ2-3; D may be TRBD2 (6 bases). Germline V CDR1 and CDR2: LGHNA, YNFKEQ. Deletions cut 6 bases from V and 0 bases from J, with 16 bases between. The CDR3 contains 16 residues. The CDR3 coding sequence is TGTGCCAGCAGGAGCTTAGCGGATACTAGCACAGATACGCAGTATTTT. Protein sequence: CASRSLADTSTDTQYF.

V and J are TRBV27 and TRBJ1-5; possibly TRBD1 for D (6 bases). The V and J ends lost 6 bases and 7 bases respectively, with 16 bases between them. The CDR3 is 14 residues long. Per the germline V gene, CDR1 is MNHEY and CDR2 is SMNVEV (reference sequence). CDR3: CASSPRDIKQPQHF. CDR3 DNA sequence: TGTGCCAGCAGCCCCCGGGACATTAAACAGCCCCAGCATTTT.

This sequence joins TRBV10-3 and TRBJ2-7; possibly TRBD1 for D (6 bases). The V gene lost 4 bases and the J gene lost 2 bases, with 9 bases spanning the gap. CDR3 length: 13 amino acids. Germline CDR1 ENHRY, CDR2 SYGVKD. Written as DNA, the CDR3 is TGTGCCATCAGTGGACAGGAAACCTACGAGCAGTACTTC. Residues: CAISGQETYEQYF.

This clone was observed once. V usage is TRBV7-2 and J usage is TRBJ1-1; TRBD1 aligns across 7 bases. Trimming cost V 4 bases and J 0 bases; bases outside gene matches: 5. This CDR3 has 15 residues. The V gene's germline CDR1 is SGHTA and CDR2 FQGNSA. CDR3: CASSSRDSLNTEAFF. As DNA, the CDR3 is TGTGCCAGCAGCTCCCGGGACAGCCTGAACACTGAAGCTTTCTTT.

The CDR3 protein is CATSRDLAGQGRNTEAFF. The CDR3 DNA follows: TGTGCCACCAGCAGAGATCTCGCGGGACAGGGGCGAAACACTGAAGCTTTCTTT. The rearrangement joins TRBV15 to TRBJ1-1, with 10 bases identical to TRBD1. This CDR3 has 18 residues. Trimming removed 0 bases from V and 2 bases from J; junction bases left unmatched: 9. Germline V gene data show CDR1 as LNHNV and CDR2 as YYDKDF (reference sequence).